This T cell receptor (beta chain) originates from a study of blood T cell repertoires in COVID-19. Only in-frame clones appear in the TCRdb table, and some are missing; sequencing was by immunoSEQ multiplex PCR. The data hold some 290,000 clones, with 86% observed a single time. V lost 2 bases and J lost 6, with 10 bases in between. Germline V CDR1 and CDR2: MDHEN, SYDVKM. The CDR3 is 13 residues long. V gene TRBV28 combines with J gene TRBJ1-1; D not certain. The sequenced sample consisted of peripheral blood. This sequence was found in a woman younger than 45 with COVID-19, enrolled during active disease. CDR3 region: CASSLAGSPEAFF. The CDR3 DNA reads as TGTGCCAGCAGTTTAGCGGGGTCCCCTGAAGCTTTCTTT.